What follows are 28 T cell receptor beta chains derived from one specimen sequenced in a study of patients and donors after allogeneic stem cell transplantation (dated by TCRdb to 2018 to 2020). Library construction relied on RT-PCR. These reads were obtained on a NextSeq 550. TCRdb redid the processing of the public reads, applying fastp at Q25 and MiXCR, and retained in-frame beta chains. Rows with a matching CDR3 protein are joined into one entry that keeps the most common DNA and genes. This sample has around 150,000 distinct CDR3 sequences in its table, and roughly two fifths of those were observed once. The ten largest clonotypes hold 40% to 55% of the sample. Sequences were obtained from blood, either unsorted or a sorted T cell fraction (not recorded which). These receptors were taken from a human donor who was either an allogeneic HSCT recipient or a stem cell or donor lymphocyte infusion donor (not recorded which). It is not recorded whose cells these are; they may come from a transplant donor.

This clonotype was detected only a few times. V and J are TRBV2 and TRBJ1-2, with 7 positions matching TRBD1. The CDR3 is 13 amino acids. The V and J ends lost 7 bases and 2 bases, in that order; junction bases with no gene match: 4. The V gene's germline CDR1 is SNHLY and CDR2 FYNNEI. CDR3 DNA sequence: TGTGCCAGCACCTGGGACAGAAACTATGGCTACACCTTC. This encodes CASTWDRNYGYTF.

The V gene is TRBV7-6, the J gene TRBJ1-3, with D possibly matching TRBD1 (5 bases). Germline-derived CDR1 and CDR2 are SGHVS and FNYEAQ. This CDR3 is 16 amino acids long. The V and J ends lost 2 bases and 6 bases respectively, with 17 bases between them. This CDR3 is CASSLPAGMGENTIYF. The CDR3 bases are TGTGCCAGCAGCTTACCGGCAGGGATGGGTGAAAACACCATATATTTT.

This clonotype was observed many times. The chain has TRBV27 and TRBJ1-5; no clear D. Trimming took 2 bases from V and 3 from J, leaving 8 bases between them. The germline gives CDR1 MNHEY, CDR2 SMNVEV (reference sequence). CDR3 size: 14 residues. CDR3 sequence reads: CASSLRGFNQPQHF. The CDR3 DNA reads as TGTGCCAGCAGTTTAAGAGGTTTCAATCAGCCCCAGCATTTT.

This clonotype was detected a few times. The rearrangement joins TRBV7-9 to TRBJ1-1; D ambiguous. This CDR3 region has 14 residues. The germline V gene has CDR1 SEHNR and CDR2 FQNEAQ (reference sequence). Trimming cost V 1 base and J 5 bases, with 11 bases left between them. CDR3 region: CASSLGRAGTEAFF. In DNA form, the CDR3 reads TGTGCCAGCAGCTTAGGCCGGGCCGGGACTGAAGCTTTCTTT.

V usage is TRBV12-3 or TRBV12-4 and J usage is TRBJ1-1; D gene ambiguous. There are 14 residues in the CDR3. The V and J ends lost 7 bases and 1 base respectively, with 13 bases between them. The CDR3 DNA reads as TGTGCCAGCACCCCCGGCGTAGGGAACACTGAAGCTTTCTTT. Residues: CASTPGVGNTEAFF.

The chain employs TRBV6-2 or TRBV6-3 and TRBJ1-5, with D tentatively TRBD1 (5 bases). The length of the CDR3 is 16 residues. The V end was cut by 5 bases, the J end by 1 base, with 15 bases between. Germline lookup yields CDR1 MNHEY and CDR2 SVGEGT. The CDR3 loop reads CASSDPRVGSNQPQHF. DNA for the CDR3: TGTGCCAGCAGTGACCCCAGGGTTGGGAGCAATCAGCCCCAGCATTTT.

This chain joins TRBV7-2 and TRBJ2-2, with TRBD2 as a possible D gene (5 bases). Germline V gene data show CDR1 as SGHTA and CDR2 as FQGNSA. V gave up 1 base and J gave up 1 base, with 13 bases separating them. This CDR3 comprises 17 residues. The CDR3 reads CASSLESLVLNTGELFF. The CDR3 DNA is TGTGCCAGCAGCTTAGAATCACTAGTGTTGAACACCGGGGAGCTGTTTTTT. Combining the CDR3 with reference TRBV7-2 and TRBJ2-2 gives the whole variable domain GAGVSQSPSNKVTEKGKDVELRCDPISGHTALYWYRQSLGQGLEFLIYFQGNSAPDKSGLPSDRFSAERTGGSVSTLTIQRTQQEDSAVYLCASSLESLVLNTGELFFGEGSRLTVL.

This clonotype was picked up many times. The chain combines TRBV12-3 or TRBV12-4 with TRBJ1-2; unclear D gene. V was clipped by 5 bases and J by 8 bases, with 18 bases between them. The CDR3 covers 14 residues. Here the CDR3 DNA reads TGTGCCAGCAGTCACTCTACTGGGATGAGGGGCTACACCTTC. It translates to CASSHSTGMRGYTF.

This clonotype was recorded a few times. V usage is TRBV4-1 and J usage is TRBJ1-2; 12 bases map to TRBD1. Germline CDR1 MGHRA, CDR2 YSYEKL. This CDR3 has 15 amino acids. Trimming took 3 bases from V and 6 from J; bases not matched to a gene: 5. The CDR3 nucleotides read TGCGCCAGCAGCCAGGCGGGACAGGGGGCAAATGGCTACACCTTC. It codes for CASSQAGQGANGYTF.

The chain joins TRBV5-1 to TRBJ1-1; D not certain. The CDR3 spans 15 residues. Per germline, CDR1 SGHRS and CDR2 YFSETQ. V lost 0 bases and J lost 5, with 14 bases in between. The CDR3 loop is CASSLGGGVGTEAFF. The CDR3 DNA is TGCGCCAGCAGCTTGGGAGGTGGGGTGGGGACTGAAGCTTTCTTT.

This rearrangement joins TRBV9 to TRBJ2-3; 9 bases are a match to TRBD2. This CDR3 has 16 amino acids. Germline-derived CDR1 and CDR2 are SGDLS and YYNGEE. After removal of 0 bases from V and 2 bases from J, the junction contained 4 bases not matched to a gene. CDR3 nucleotides: TGTGCCAGCAGCGTAGATAAGCGGGGGGTCACAGATACGCAGTATTTT. This encodes CASSVDKRGVTDTQYF.

This clonotype was counted a few times. This sequence joins TRBV7-2 and TRBJ2-2, with TRBD2 as a possible D gene (5 bases). The CDR3 contains 20 residues. CDR1 and CDR2 (germline): SGHTA, FQGNSA. V was clipped by 5 bases and J by 0 bases, with 25 bases between them. Written as DNA, the CDR3 is TGTGCCAGCAGCCCCGGGCCCTATTATAGCGCTTCTTCGAACACCGGGGAGCTGTTTTTT. Translating it yields CASSPGPYYSASSNTGELFF.

V gene TRBV7-2 combines with J gene TRBJ2-3; D uncertain. V was shortened by 3 bases and J by 9 bases, with 13 bases between the two germline ends. This CDR3 has 13 amino acids. CDR1 and CDR2 (germline): SGHTA, FQGNSA. The CDR3 nucleotides are TGTGCCAGCAGCTTTTCGGATAAGGGCACGCAGTATTTT. This encodes CASSFSDKGTQYF.

V usage is TRBV5-6 and J usage is TRBJ1-2, with 7 positions matching TRBD1. The germline CDR1 and CDR2 sequences are SGHDT and YYEEEE. The ends lost 5 bases at V and 8 bases at J; junction bases unmatched: 3. This CDR3 region has 11 residues. CDR3 region: CASRETGGYTF. In DNA form, the CDR3 reads TGTGCCAGCAGGGAGACAGGGGGCTACACCTTC.

The sample holds one count of this clonotype. This sequence joins TRBV25-1 and TRBJ1-6; 7 bases agree with TRBD1. The CDR3 length is 13 residues. V gave up 10 bases and J gave up 7 bases; unmatched junction bases: 7. CDR1 and CDR2 from the germline V gene are MGHDK and SYGVNS. Here the CDR3 reads CATGGTVNSPLHF. The CDR3 DNA reads TGTGCCACCGGGGGGACAGTGAATTCACCCCTCCACTTT.

This clonotype was counted only a few times. CDR3 amino acids: CASSPTSGQPQHF. As DNA, the CDR3 is TGTGCCAGCAGCCCAACTTCGGGGCAGCCCCAGCATTTT. The chain employs TRBV7-3 and TRBJ1-5, with no clear D. Germline values: CDR1 SGHTA, CDR2 FQGTGA. The CDR3 is 13 residues long. The V gene lost 5 bases and the J gene lost 7 bases, with 12 bases spanning the gap.

The chain couples TRBV5-5 to TRBJ2-7; TRBD1 matches 9 bases. Germline lookup yields CDR1 SGHKS and CDR2 YYEKEE (reference sequence). CDR3 size: 15 residues. With V trimmed by 5 bases and J by 0 bases, 6 bases remained unmatched. CDR3 in DNA: TGTGCCAGCAGTTGGACAGGGGAAATCTCCTACGAGCAGTACTTC. It specifies CASSWTGEISYEQYF. The full variable domain, its missing parts supplied by reference TRBV5-5 and TRBJ2-7, is DAGVTQSPTHLIKTRGQQVTLRCSPISGHKSVSWYQQVLGQGPQFIFQYYEKEERGRGNFPDRFSARQFPNYSSELNVNALLLGDSALYLCASSWTGEISYEQYFGPGTRLTVT.

This clonotype appeared a few times. The chain is built from TRBV12-3 or TRBV12-4 and TRBJ1-3; D is uncertain. Trimming stripped 7 bases from V and 4 bases from J, with 5 bases between. The CDR3 loop spans 11 amino acids. CDR3 DNA: TGTGCCAGCACTCGGGGAAACACCATATATTTT. Its protein is CASTRGNTIYF.

The chain recombines TRBV3-1 with TRBJ2-7; 7 nucleotides match TRBD2. Germline V lookup: CDR1 LGHDT, CDR2 YNNKEL (reference sequence). Losses at the gene ends were 5 bases for V and 5 bases for J; bases not matched to a gene: 9. The CDR3 length is 14 residues. The CDR3 bases are TGTGCCAGCAGCTTCCGAGGGAGGGGCAACGAGCAGTACTTC. Residues: CASSFRGRGNEQYF.

The J gene is TRBJ2-5, the V gene TRBV7-9; D possibly corresponds to TRBD2 (5 bases). Germline values: CDR1 SEHNR, CDR2 FQNEAQ (reference sequence). The length of the CDR3 is 13 residues. V was clipped by 1 base and J by 5 bases, with 8 bases between them. The CDR3 DNA reads as TGTGCCAGCAGCTTAGGAGGGTTCGAGACCCAGTACTTC. Translated: CASSLGGFETQYF.

The chain is built from TRBV7-6 and TRBJ2-7, with D uncertain. This CDR3 region has 15 residues. The germline gives CDR1 SGHVS, CDR2 FNYEAQ. V was shortened by 3 bases and J by 0 bases, with 12 bases between the two germline ends. CDR3 residues: CASSLESSNSYEQYF. As DNA, the CDR3 is TGTGCCAGCAGCTTGGAGTCAAGCAACTCCTACGAGCAGTACTTC.

This clonotype has more than one count but fewer than ten. The rearrangement uses TRBV12-3 or TRBV12-4 and TRBJ1-1, with D hard to call. Trimming removed 3 bases from V and 4 bases from J, with 6 bases in between. The CDR3 totals 12 residues. The CDR3 nucleotides are TGTGCCAGCAGTTTCGGGAGCACTGAAGCTTTCTTT. This gives the protein CASSFGSTEAFF.

The chain has TRBV6-2 or TRBV6-3 and TRBJ1-1; TRBD1 is a possible D gene (6 bases). V lost 6 bases and J lost 2, with 10 bases in between. The CDR3 runs to 13 residues. Germline V lookup: CDR1 MNHEY, CDR2 SVGEGT. CDR3 DNA sequence: TGTGCCAGCAGGCTACAGGGAAACACTGAAGCTTTCTTT. Its translation is CASRLQGNTEAFF.

This CDR3 reads CATNQGHEAFF. In nucleotides, the CDR3 is TGTGCCACCAACCAGGGGCATGAAGCTTTCTTT. The chain recombines TRBV15 with TRBJ1-1; weak D call: TRBD1 (6 bases). CDR3 length equals 11 residues. V gave up 7 bases and J gave up 7 bases, with 10 bases separating them. The germline V gene encodes CDR1 LNHNV and CDR2 YYDKDF (reference sequence).

The chain links TRBV28 to TRBJ1-1; D remains unclear. The CDR3 extends over 15 amino acids. Deletions cut 6 bases from V and 5 bases from J, with 19 bases between. CDR1 MDHEN and CDR2 SYDVKM come from the germline V gene. The CDR3 DNA sequence: TGTGCCAGCAGCTCCCCCGGCCCTTTTGAGACTGAAGCTTTCTTT. Protein: CASSSPGPFETEAFF. Using reference TRBV28 and TRBJ1-1 for the parts outside the CDR3, the full variable domain is DVKVTQSSRYLVKRTGEKVFLECVQDMDHENMFWYRQDPGLGLRLIYFSYDVKMKEKGDIPEGYSVSREKKERFSLILESASTNQTSMYLCASSSPGPFETEAFFGQGTRLTVV.

This clonotype showed up just a few times. The genes are TRBV28 and TRBJ1-5, with 7 bases aligning to TRBD1. CDR1 is MDHEN, CDR2 SYDVKM, per germline. The J segment lost 3 bases and the V segment lost 7 bases, leaving 6 bases of the junction unmatched. The CDR3 has 14 residues. The CDR3 loop is CASTEGALNQPQHF. The CDR3 DNA follows: TGTGCCAGCACGGAGGGGGCTCTCAATCAGCCCCAGCATTTT. Supplemented by reference TRBV28 and TRBJ1-5, the full variable domain reads DVKVTQSSRYLVKRTGEKVFLECVQDMDHENMFWYRQDPGLGLRLIYFSYDVKMKEKGDIPEGYSVSREKKERFSLILESASTNQTSMYLCASTEGALNQPQHFGDGTRLSIL.

V is TRBV6-1 and J is TRBJ2-7; 10 bases match TRBD1. The CDR3 length is 15 residues. Unmatched junction bases numbered 6, after V lost 3 bases and J lost 4 bases. Germline loops: CDR1 MNHNS, CDR2 SASEGT. DNA of the CDR3: TGTGCCAGCAGTGATCCCGGGACAGGGGAATACGAGCAGTACTTC. Translation gives CASSDPGTGEYEQYF.

This clonotype has just a few counts. V and J are TRBV29-1 and TRBJ2-1, with 7 positions matching TRBD2. In germline, CDR1 is SQVTM, CDR2 ANQGSEA. This CDR3 comprises 14 residues. V was pared by 5 bases and J by 5 bases, with 9 bases of the junction left unmatched. The DNA for the CDR3 is TGCAGCGTTAGGGCTCCCGGGACTAACAATGAGCAGTTCTTC. Protein sequence: CSVRAPGTNNEQFF.